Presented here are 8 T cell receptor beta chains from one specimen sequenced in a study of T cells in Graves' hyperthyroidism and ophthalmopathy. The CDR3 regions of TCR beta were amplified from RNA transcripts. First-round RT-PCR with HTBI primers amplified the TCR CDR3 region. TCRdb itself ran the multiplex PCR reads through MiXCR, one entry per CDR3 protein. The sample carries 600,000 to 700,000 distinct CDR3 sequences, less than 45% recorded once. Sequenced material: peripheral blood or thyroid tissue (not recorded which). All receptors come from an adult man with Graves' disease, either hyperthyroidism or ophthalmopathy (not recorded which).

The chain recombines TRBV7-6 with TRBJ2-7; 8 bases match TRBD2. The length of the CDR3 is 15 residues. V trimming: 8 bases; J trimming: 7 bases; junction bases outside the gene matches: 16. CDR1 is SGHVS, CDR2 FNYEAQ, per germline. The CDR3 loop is CASGAPGTRSREQYF. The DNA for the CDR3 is TGTGCCAGCGGCGCCCCCGGGACTAGGTCGAGAGAGCAGTACTTC.

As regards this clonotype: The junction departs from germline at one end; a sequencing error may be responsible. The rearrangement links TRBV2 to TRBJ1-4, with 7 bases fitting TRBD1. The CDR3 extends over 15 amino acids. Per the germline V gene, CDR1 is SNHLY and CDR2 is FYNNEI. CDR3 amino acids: CASSRYDRVSEKLFF. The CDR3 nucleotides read TGCGCCAGCAGCCGCTACGACAGGGTATCAGAAAAACTGTTTTTT.

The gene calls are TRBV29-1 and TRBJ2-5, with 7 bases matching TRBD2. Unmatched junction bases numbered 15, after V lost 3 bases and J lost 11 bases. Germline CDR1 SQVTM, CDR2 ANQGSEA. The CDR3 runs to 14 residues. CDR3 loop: CSVEGTGEGREQYF. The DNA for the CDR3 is TGCAGCGTTGAGGGTACGGGGGAGGGTCGGGAGCAGTACTTC.

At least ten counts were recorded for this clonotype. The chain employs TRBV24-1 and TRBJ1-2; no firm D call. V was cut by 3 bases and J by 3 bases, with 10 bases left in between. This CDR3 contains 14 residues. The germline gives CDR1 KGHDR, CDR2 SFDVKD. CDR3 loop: CATSDKGFHYGYTF. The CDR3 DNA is TGTGCCACCAGTGATAAGGGATTCCACTATGGCTACACCTTC.

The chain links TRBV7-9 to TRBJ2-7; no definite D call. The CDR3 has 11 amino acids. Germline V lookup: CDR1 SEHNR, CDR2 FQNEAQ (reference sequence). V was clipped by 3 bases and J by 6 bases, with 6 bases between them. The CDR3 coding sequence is TGTGCCAGCAGCTTGGAGTTCGAGCAGTACTTC. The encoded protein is CASSLEFEQYF.

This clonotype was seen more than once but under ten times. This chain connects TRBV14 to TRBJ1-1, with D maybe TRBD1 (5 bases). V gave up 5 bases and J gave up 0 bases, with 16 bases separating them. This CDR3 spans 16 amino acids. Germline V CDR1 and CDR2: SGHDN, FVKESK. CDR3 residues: CASSARQQVLNTEAFF. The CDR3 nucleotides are TGTGCCAGCAGCGCGCGACAACAGGTCTTGAACACTGAAGCTTTCTTT. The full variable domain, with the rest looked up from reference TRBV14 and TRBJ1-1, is EAGVTQFPSHSVIEKGQTVTLRCDPISGHDNLYWYRRVMGKEIKFLLHFVKESKQDESGMPNNRFLAERTGGTYSTLKVQPAELEDSGVYFCASSARQQVLNTEAFFGQGTRLTVV.

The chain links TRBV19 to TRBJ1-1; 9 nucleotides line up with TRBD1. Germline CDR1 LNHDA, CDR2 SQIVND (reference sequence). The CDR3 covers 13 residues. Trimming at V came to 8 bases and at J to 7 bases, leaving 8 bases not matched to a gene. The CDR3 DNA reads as TGTGCCAGTGGTGCCAGACAGGGGGATGAAGCTTTCTTT. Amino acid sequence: CASGARQGDEAFF.

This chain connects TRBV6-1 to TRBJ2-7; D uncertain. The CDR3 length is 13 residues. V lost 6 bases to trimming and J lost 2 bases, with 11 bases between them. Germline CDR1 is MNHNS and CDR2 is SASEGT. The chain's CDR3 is CASSHNKAYEQYF. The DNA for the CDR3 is TGTGCCAGCAGCCACAATAAGGCCTACGAGCAGTACTTC.